Below, 24 T cell receptor beta chains from the same sample are listed, as sequenced in a study of blood T cell repertoires in COVID-19. Sequenced by immunoSEQ multiplex PCR; TCRdb stores in-frame clones only, minus some. This table has about 93,000 clones, 89% appearing once. Sample: peripheral blood. The receptors were gathered from a man over 45 with acute or convalescent COVID-19.

The chain recombines TRBV28 with TRBJ1-5; D not certain. The CDR3 has 18 amino acids. V lost 2 bases to trimming and J lost 0 bases, with 17 bases between them. Germline-derived CDR1 and CDR2 are MDHEN and SYDVKM. Written as DNA, the CDR3 is TGTGCCAGCAGTTTACTCGGAGGCTCTAGGAATAGCAATCAGCCCCAGCATTTT. Its translation: CASSLLGGSRNSNQPQHF.

The V gene is TRBV9, the J gene TRBJ2-3; TRBD2 aligns across 9 bases. CDR1 and CDR2 (germline): SGDLS, YYNGEE. V lost 1 base, J lost 3 bases, and 9 bases stayed unmatched. CDR3 length: 17 amino acids. The CDR3 DNA is TGTGCCAGCAGCGTATCAGAAGGCGGGGGGGCTACAGATACGCAGTATTTT. Translated, it gives CASSVSEGGGATDTQYF.

This rearrangement joins TRBV6-5 to TRBJ1-2; the D is unclear. The CDR3 runs 14 residues. V dropped 3 bases and J dropped 1 base, with 9 bases sitting between them. The germline gives CDR1 MNHEY, CDR2 SVGAGI. Here the CDR3 DNA reads TGTGCCAGCAGTTATCAGCGGAGTAACTATGGCTACACCTTC. Its protein product is CASSYQRSNYGYTF.

This rearrangement joins TRBV19 to TRBJ2-7, with 10 bases fitting TRBD1. V was clipped by 3 bases and J by 2 bases; unmatched bases: 1. This CDR3 has 14 amino acids. Germline CDR1 reads LNHDA; CDR2 reads SQIVND (reference sequence). The CDR3: CASSMGTGAYEQYF. CDR3 in DNA: TGTGCCAGTAGTATGGGGACAGGGGCCTACGAGCAGTACTTC.

V usage is TRBV3-1 (or the pseudogene TRBV3-2) and J usage is TRBJ2-1; 7 bases fit TRBD1. CDR1 is LGHDT and CDR2 is YNNKEL in the germline V gene (reference sequence). Germline trimming cut 3 bases from V and 8 bases from J; bases unmatched to any gene: 13. This CDR3 has 16 amino acids. The CDR3, as DNA: TGTGCCAGCAGCCATGACTATCACAGGGGTTACGATGAGCAGTTCTTC. Translating it yields CASSHDYHRGYDEQFF.

This rearrangement joins TRBV24-1 to TRBJ2-1; TRBD2 matches at 10 bases. The CDR3 sequence is 15 residues long. V dropped 9 bases and J dropped 5; count of bases not matched to a gene: 9. Germline V gives CDR1 KGHDR, CDR2 SFDVKD. DNA of the CDR3: TGTGCCACCCAAAGCGGGAGGGCCGAGGACAATGAGCAGTTCTTC. It encodes CATQSGRAEDNEQFF.

The chain has TRBV27 and TRBJ2-5; 7 nucleotides align to TRBD1. V dropped 5 bases and J dropped 5; count of bases not matched to a gene: 8. Per germline, CDR1 MNHEY and CDR2 SMNVEV (reference sequence). This CDR3 contains 14 residues. The CDR3 sequence is CASSPRTGSETQYF. The CDR3 bases are TGTGCCAGCAGTCCTAGGACAGGCAGTGAGACCCAGTACTTC.

The chain recombines TRBV2 with TRBJ1-2; 8 positions match TRBD1. Germline loops: CDR1 SNHLY, CDR2 FYNNEI. This CDR3 spans 15 amino acids. The trim removed 0 bases at V and 2 bases at J, leaving 2 bases unmatched. As DNA, the CDR3 is TGTGCCAGCAGTGAAGCGGCAGGGGGCAACTATGGCTACACCTTC. As protein: CASSEAAGGNYGYTF.

The rearrangement joins TRBV6-5 to TRBJ2-7; weak D call: TRBD1 (6 bases). The CDR3 sequence is 14 residues long. Trimming took 8 bases from V and 0 from J, leaving 14 bases between them. Germline CDR1 reads MNHEY; CDR2 reads SVGAGI. CDR3 DNA: TGTGCCAGCGGCCGGGACACTAACTCCTACGAGCAGTACTTC. It translates to CASGRDTNSYEQYF.

The chain carries TRBV3-1 (or the pseudogene TRBV3-2) and TRBJ2-1, with a possible D match to TRBD1 (6 bases). The length of the CDR3 is 14 residues. V was cut by 3 bases and J by 7 bases, with 13 bases left in between. Germline loops: CDR1 LGHDT, CDR2 YNNKEL (reference sequence). The CDR3 DNA reads TGTGCCAGCAGCCACCGGGACATTTTTAATGAGCAGTTCTTC. It codes for CASSHRDIFNEQFF.

The V gene is TRBV7-3, the J gene TRBJ2-2; D perhaps matches TRBD2 (6 bases). V dropped 6 bases and J dropped 7 bases, with 12 bases sitting between them. The germline gives CDR1 SGHTA, CDR2 FQGTGA. The CDR3 sequence is 13 residues long. The CDR3 DNA reads TGTGCCAGCAGTTGGCAGGGAGGCGGGGAGCTGTTTTTT. Protein: CASSWQGGGELFF.

This clone was seen only once. This chain joins TRBV5-5 and TRBJ1-5, with 9 bases fitting TRBD1. V trimming: 0 bases; J trimming: 7 bases; junction bases outside the gene matches: 5. This CDR3 is built from 15 residues. From germline, CDR1 is SGHKS and CDR2 YYEKEE (reference sequence). The CDR3 loop reads CASSLDGTGYQPQHF. In DNA form, the CDR3 reads TGTGCCAGCAGCTTGGACGGGACAGGGTACCAGCCCCAGCATTTT.

The chain has TRBV7-2 and TRBJ1-6; D is perhaps TRBD1 (6 bases). There are 14 residues in the CDR3. V was clipped by 5 bases and J by 5 bases, with 10 bases between them. Germline-derived CDR1 and CDR2 are SGHTA and FQGNSA. The CDR3 nucleotides read TGTGCCAGCAGCCAGGACAGCAATAATTCACCCCTCCACTTT. Protein product: CASSQDSNNSPLHF.

The chain combines TRBV5-5 with TRBJ1-1; tentatively, D is TRBD1 (6 bases). Germline values: CDR1 SGHKS, CDR2 YYEKEE (reference sequence). The CDR3 contains 14 residues. V was shortened by 3 bases and J by 5 bases, with 14 bases between the two germline ends. DNA for the CDR3: TGTGCCAGCAGCTGGCAACAGGGAAGAACTGAAGCTTTCTTT. Its translation: CASSWQQGRTEAFF.

The chain combines TRBV27 with TRBJ2-3; TRBD2 might be the D (6 bases). The CDR3 consists of 12 residues. The V gene's germline CDR1 is MNHEY and CDR2 SMNVEV (reference sequence). V gave up 8 bases and J gave up 8 bases, with 14 bases separating them. The CDR3 protein is CASRERGATQYF. CDR3 in DNA: TGTGCCAGCCGGGAGAGGGGTGCTACGCAGTATTTT.

This clone was seen many times. V usage is TRBV2 and J usage is TRBJ1-2, with 8 bases matching TRBD1. The CDR3 runs to 12 residues. The germline V gene encodes CDR1 SNHLY and CDR2 FYNNEI. Losses at the gene ends were 7 bases for V and 10 bases for J; bases not matched to a gene: 8. CDR3 bases: TGTGCCAGCAAGGGACTGGACAGGGCCTACACCTTC. It specifies CASKGLDRAYTF.

V and J are TRBV19 and TRBJ2-1; 15 bases agree with TRBD2. From germline, CDR1 is LNHDA and CDR2 SQIVND (reference sequence). Unmatched junction bases numbered 19, after V lost 6 bases and J lost 4 bases. CDR3 length equals 21 residues. CDR3 region: CASSANPGTSGGPGVYNEQFF. CDR3 nucleotide sequence: TGTGCCAGTAGCGCCAACCCCGGGACTAGCGGGGGGCCGGGGGTTTACAATGAGCAGTTCTTC.

The rearrangement joins TRBV7-9 to TRBJ2-7; maybe TRBD1 (5 bases). The CDR3 sequence is 15 residues long. V gave up 0 bases and J gave up 3 bases, with 12 bases separating them. Per the germline V gene, CDR1 is SEHNR and CDR2 is FQNEAQ (reference sequence). The CDR3 loop reads CASSLAPDRNYEQYF. CDR3 DNA: TGTGCCAGCAGCTTAGCGCCTGACAGAAACTACGAGCAGTACTTC.

This clone was seen a handful of times. The chain uses TRBV4-3 and TRBJ2-6; D is uncertain. Trimming pared 0 bases from V and 2 bases from J, leaving 11 bases between. Germline V gene lookup returns CDR1 LGHNA and CDR2 YSLEER. This CDR3 region has 17 residues. The CDR3 region is CASSQESRGPGANVLTF. The CDR3 bases are TGCGCCAGCAGCCAAGAATCCCGTGGCCCTGGGGCCAACGTCCTGACTTTC.

This clone was seen just once. This sequence joins TRBV4-1 and TRBJ2-2; 7 nucleotides match TRBD2. Germline V gene sequence: CDR1 MGHRA, CDR2 YSYEKL. V dropped 4 bases and J dropped 6; count of bases not matched to a gene: 14. The CDR3 has 17 residues. CDR3 DNA sequence: TGCGCCAGCAGCCTCCTATCGGGGGGACGGAGGGCCGGGGAGCTGTTTTTT. It encodes CASSLLSGGRRAGELFF.

The gene calls are TRBV7-9 and TRBJ1-4; unclear D gene. The CDR3 covers 15 residues. V lost 5 bases and J 7 bases, leaving 17 bases between the germline ends. The germline V gene encodes CDR1 SEHNR and CDR2 FQNEAQ (reference sequence). CDR3 protein: CASSLHSSSGEKLFF. Here the CDR3 DNA reads TGTGCCAGCAGCCTCCACAGCTCCAGCGGTGAAAAACTGTTTTTT.

This clone has only a few counts. V usage is TRBV11-2 and J usage is TRBJ1-2; TRBD1 might be the D (6 bases). The CDR3 runs to 13 residues. The germline V gene has CDR1 SGHAT and CDR2 FQNNGV. V lost 3 bases to trimming and J lost 3 bases, with 8 bases between them. This chain's CDR3 is CASSLGTHYGYTF. The CDR3 region has the DNA TGTGCCAGCAGCTTGGGGACACACTATGGCTACACCTTC.

The rearrangement links TRBV7-9 to TRBJ2-7; TRBD2 agrees at 7 bases. J was trimmed by 3 bases and V by 5 bases; bases with no gene match: 10. This CDR3 is 15 amino acids long. Germline V gene data show CDR1 as SEHNR and CDR2 as FQNEAQ (reference sequence). For the CDR3, the DNA is TGTGCCAGCAGCGCCGGGGAGGGCGGGATCTACGAGCAGTACTTC. It yields the protein CASSAGEGGIYEQYF. The full variable domain, its missing parts supplied by reference TRBV7-9 and TRBJ2-7, is DTGVSQNPRHKITKRGQNVTFRCDPISEHNRLYWYRQTLGQGPEFLTYFQNEAQLEKSRLLSDRFSAERPKGSFSTLEIQRTEQGDSAMYLCASSAGEGGIYEQYFGPGTRLTVT.

This chain links TRBV21-1 with TRBJ2-7; no check of the table's D call, TRBD1, against the DNA was made. TRBV21-1 is tagged as a pseudogene. CDR3 size: 16 residues. Here the CDR3 DNA reads TGTGCCAGCAGCAAGGACAGGTACGGGGAAAACTACGAGCAGTACGTC. This gives the protein CASSKDRYGENYEQYV.